The 21 T cell receptor beta chains presented below share a single source sample, sequenced in a study of PD-L1 blockade in urothelial cancer. Sequencing was performed with immunoSEQ multiplex PCR; in TCRdb, only in-frame clones are kept and a portion is missing. The data contain 70,000 or so clones, under 90% of them singletons. The time point was: pretreatment peripheral blood. Sequenced here: PBMCs, sampled around atezolizumab (anti-PD-L1) treatment. The receptors stem from a man between 65 and 85 years old with urothelial cancer.

The V gene is TRBV2, the J gene TRBJ2-7; 10 bases are a match to TRBD2. The germline V gene encodes CDR1 SNHLY and CDR2 FYNNEI. With V trimmed by 2 bases and J by 6 bases, 10 bases remained unmatched. The CDR3 covers 16 residues. In nucleotides, the CDR3 is TGTGCCAGCAGTGAACTGGCTAGCGGGAGCCTGGGCGAGCAGTACTTC. Translating it yields CASSELASGSLGEQYF.

This clone was counted a few times. The chain joins TRBV2 to TRBJ2-1; TRBD1 matches at 7 bases. V shed 7 bases and J 7 bases; nucleotides not matched to a gene: 7. CDR3 length: 13 amino acids. The germline V gene encodes CDR1 SNHLY and CDR2 FYNNEI. The chain's CDR3 is CASTRDSRNEQFF. The CDR3 bases are TGTGCCAGCACCCGGGACAGCAGAAATGAGCAGTTCTTC. The full variable domain, completed using reference TRBV2 and TRBJ2-1, is EPEVTQTPSHQVTQMGQEVILRCVPISNHLYFYWYRQILGQKVEFLVSFYNNEISEKSEIFDDQFSVERPDGSNFTLKIRSTKLEDSAMYFCASTRDSRNEQFFGPGTRLTVL.

V gene TRBV6-5 combines with J gene TRBJ2-1; 13 bases are shared with TRBD2. The ends lost 6 bases at V and 9 bases at J; junction bases unmatched: 8. Germline CDR1 is MNHEY and CDR2 is SVGAGI. The CDR3 covers 15 residues. The CDR3 nucleotides read TGTGCCAGCAGACCAGGACTAGCGGGAGTCGGTGAGCAGTTCTTC. Protein sequence: CASRPGLAGVGEQFF.

The chain uses TRBV19 and TRBJ2-7; 8 bases match TRBD2. In germline, CDR1 is LNHDA, CDR2 SQIVND (reference sequence). Trimming at V came to 4 bases and at J to 3 bases, leaving 8 bases not matched to a gene. The CDR3 covers 15 residues. CDR3 nucleotide sequence: TGTGCCAGTAGTACTTGGGCGGGAGGAATCTACGAGCAGTACTTC. Amino acids: CASSTWAGGIYEQYF.

This clone was found a few times. This chain links TRBV7-2 with TRBJ2-1; D may be TRBD1 (5 bases). Per the germline V gene, CDR1 is SGHTA and CDR2 is FQGNSA. V was pared by 1 base and J by 8 bases, with 9 bases between. The CDR3 totals 13 residues. CDR3 DNA: TGTGCCAGCAGCTTAGTACCACAGGATGAGCAGTTCTTC. Encoded protein: CASSLVPQDEQFF. Filled out from reference TRBV7-2 and TRBJ2-1, the complete variable domain reads GAGVSQSPSNKVTEKGKDVELRCDPISGHTALYWYRQSLGQGLEFLIYFQGNSAPDKSGLPSDRFSAERTGGSVSTLTIQRTQQEDSAVYLCASSLVPQDEQFFGPGTRLTVL.

The rearrangement joins TRBV21-1 to TRBJ2-7; TRBD1 is taken as the D call from the table, unchecked against the DNA. TRBV21-1 is flagged as a pseudogene. The CDR3 is made up of 15 amino acids. CDR3 protein: CASSKGGPPFYEQYF. DNA for the CDR3: TGTGCCAGCAGCAAAGGTGGCCCCCCGTTTTACGAGCAGTACTTC.

The chain links TRBV6-1 to TRBJ2-2, with TRBD1 matching 7 bases. In germline, CDR1 is MNHNS, CDR2 SASEGT. J gave up 0 bases and V 4 bases, and 8 bases lay outside the gene matches. The CDR3 has 17 residues. The CDR3 is CASSGLQGSTNTGELFF. For the CDR3, the DNA is TGTGCCAGCAGTGGTCTACAGGGGTCCACGAACACCGGGGAGCTGTTTTTT.

The genes are TRBV11-2 and TRBJ2-5, with D perhaps matching TRBD2 (6 bases). V lost 3 bases and J 2 bases, leaving 10 bases between the germline ends. This CDR3 region has 14 residues. The germline gives CDR1 SGHAT, CDR2 FQNNGV. The CDR3 reads CASSFPGLQETQYF. For the CDR3, the DNA is TGTGCCAGCAGCTTTCCAGGACTACAAGAGACCCAGTACTTC.

This chain links TRBV29-1 with TRBJ2-1; no definite D call. Germline assignment: CDR1 SQVTM and CDR2 ANQGSEA. The V gene lost 7 bases and the J gene lost 0 bases, with 19 bases spanning the gap. This CDR3 region has 16 residues. CDR3 coding DNA: TGCAGCGGGAACCCTCATGAGGCCAGCTCCTACAATGAGCAGTTCTTC. It specifies CSGNPHEASSYNEQFF.

The chain couples TRBV15 to TRBJ1-5; D perhaps matches TRBD1 (6 bases). V gave up 0 bases and J gave up 6 bases, with 18 bases separating them. Germline CDR1 and CDR2: LNHNV and YYDKDF (reference sequence). CDR3 length: 17 residues. CDR3 in DNA: TGTGCCACCAGCAGAGATCTGGGCTGGACAGCCGGTCAGCCCCAGCATTTT. Residues: CATSRDLGWTAGQPQHF.

The V call is TRBV7-6, the J call TRBJ2-1; 7 nucleotides agree with TRBD2. This CDR3 is built from 18 residues. In germline, CDR1 is SGHVS, CDR2 FNYEAQ. V trimming: 1 base; J trimming: 0 bases; junction bases outside the gene matches: 9. The CDR3 loop reads CASSLVGEASGSYNEQFF. CDR3 bases: TGTGCCAGCAGCTTAGTAGGTGAGGCTAGCGGCTCCTACAATGAGCAGTTCTTC.

The chain links TRBV29-1 to TRBJ2-2, with TRBD2 matching over 13 bases. Trimming took 7 bases from V and 0 from J; bases not matched to a gene: 5. The CDR3 is made up of 16 amino acids. Looked up from germline, CDR1 is SQVTM and CDR2 is ANQGSEA. In DNA form, the CDR3 reads TGCAGCGCCTCCGGGACTAGCGGGACGAACACCGGGGAGCTGTTTTTT. It codes for CSASGTSGTNTGELFF.

The J gene is TRBJ2-7, the V gene TRBV10-3; TRBD1 is a possible D gene (5 bases). Trimming cost V 2 bases and J 3 bases, with 14 bases left between them. CDR1 and CDR2 (germline): ENHRY, SYGVKD. The CDR3 runs 15 residues. CDR3 DNA: TGTGCCATCAGTGAGAATAGTTGGGGCCGCTACGAGCAGTACTTC. Translation: CAISENSWGRYEQYF.

The chain carries TRBV4-1 and TRBJ2-1, with 11 bases matching TRBD2. Germline CDR1 reads MGHRA; CDR2 reads YSYEKL. This CDR3 has 16 residues. V lost 1 base to trimming and J lost 3 bases; unmatched junction nucleotides: 2. The CDR3 region is CASSQVGTSGYNEQFF. Written as DNA, the CDR3 is TGCGCCAGCAGCCAAGTAGGGACTAGCGGCTACAATGAGCAGTTCTTC.

The chain recombines TRBV7-9 with TRBJ1-2, with TRBD1 identical over 9 bases. Germline trimming cut 3 bases from V and 7 bases from J; bases unmatched to any gene: 9. The CDR3 consists of 15 residues. Germline V lookup: CDR1 SEHNR, CDR2 FQNEAQ (reference sequence). In DNA form, the CDR3 reads TGTGCCAGCAGCTTGGGGGACAGGGAGAAGAGTGGCTACACCTTC. Its protein product is CASSLGDREKSGYTF.

This rearrangement joins TRBV10-2 to TRBJ1-2, with D possibly being TRBD1 (5 bases). V shed 6 bases and J shed 4 bases, with 21 bases lying between them. This CDR3 comprises 16 residues. Germline loops: CDR1 WSHSY, CDR2 SAAADI. CDR3 loop: CASSSGTRLDPYGYTF. As DNA, the CDR3 is TGCGCCAGCAGCAGCGGGACTAGGCTGGACCCCTATGGCTACACCTTC.

The chain links TRBV5-1 to TRBJ2-5; 7 nucleotides agree with TRBD1. Trimming took 1 base from V and 5 from J; bases not matched to a gene: 8. This CDR3 is 15 amino acids long. CDR1 and CDR2 from the germline V gene are SGHRS and YFSETQ. The CDR3 nucleotides read TGCGCCAGCAGCTTGAAACAGGGGATGGTGGAGACCCAGTACTTC. This translates into CASSLKQGMVETQYF.

The rearrangement uses TRBV6-1 and TRBJ2-7; 7 nucleotides match TRBD1. Looked up from germline, CDR1 is MNHNS and CDR2 is SASEGT. There are 12 residues in the CDR3. Trimming took 10 bases from V and 2 from J; bases not matched to a gene: 5. CDR3 coding DNA: TGTGCCACCTCGACAGGGCCCTACGAGCAGTACTTC. This sequence encodes CATSTGPYEQYF.

This clone was detected only once. This rearrangement joins TRBV18 to TRBJ2-1; D is undetermined. In germline, CDR1 is KGHSH, CDR2 LQKENI. V lost 5 bases to trimming and J lost 3 bases, with 14 bases between them. CDR3 length equals 15 residues. CDR3 sequence (DNA): TGTGCCAGCTCAGACGCGGTTCAGAGCTACAATGAGCAGTTCTTC. Translation: CASSDAVQSYNEQFF.

This clone was observed a single time. The chain employs TRBV4-2 and TRBJ1-1; the match to TRBD1 covers 7 bases. CDR3 length equals 16 residues. In germline, CDR1 is LGHNA, CDR2 YNFKEQ. V was pared by 5 bases and J by 7 bases, with 16 bases of the junction left unmatched. CDR3 sequence: CASSKSGVSRDSEAFF. The DNA for the CDR3 is TGTGCCAGCAGCAAATCGGGAGTATCCCGGGACAGTGAAGCTTTCTTT.

The CDR3 DNA reads TGTGCCAGTAGTATGCCGACAGGGTTCGGCTCTGGAAACACCATATATTTT. Its protein product is CASSMPTGFGSGNTIYF. The chain recombines TRBV19 with TRBJ1-3, with TRBD1 matching 7 bases. Germline assignment: CDR1 LNHDA and CDR2 SQIVND (reference sequence). With V trimmed by 3 bases and J by 0 bases, 8 bases remained unmatched. The CDR3 extends over 17 amino acids.